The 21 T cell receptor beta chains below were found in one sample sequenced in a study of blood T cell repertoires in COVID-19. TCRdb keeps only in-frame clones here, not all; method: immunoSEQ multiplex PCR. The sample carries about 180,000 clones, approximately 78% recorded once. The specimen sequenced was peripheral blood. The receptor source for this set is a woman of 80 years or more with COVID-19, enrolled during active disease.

The CDR3: CASSLGPGTSYNEQFF. In DNA, the CDR3 is TGTGCCAGCAGTTTGGGGCCGGGCACCTCCTACAATGAGCAGTTCTTC. The chain is built from TRBV27 and TRBJ2-1; D is possibly TRBD1 (5 bases). The CDR3 covers 16 residues. Germline CDR1 reads MNHEY; CDR2 reads SMNVEV (reference sequence). V was shortened by 3 bases and J by 0 bases, with 12 bases between the two germline ends.

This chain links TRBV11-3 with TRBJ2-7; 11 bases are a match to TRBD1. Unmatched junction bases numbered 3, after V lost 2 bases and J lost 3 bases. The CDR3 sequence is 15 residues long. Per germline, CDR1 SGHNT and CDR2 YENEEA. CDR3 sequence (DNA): TGTGCCAGCAGCTTATCCGGGACAGGGGGCTACGAGCAGTACTTC. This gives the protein CASSLSGTGGYEQYF.

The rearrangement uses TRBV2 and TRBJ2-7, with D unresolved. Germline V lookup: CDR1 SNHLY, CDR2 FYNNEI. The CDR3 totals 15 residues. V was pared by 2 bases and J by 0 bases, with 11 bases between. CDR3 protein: CASSESSASSYEQYF. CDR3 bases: TGTGCCAGCAGTGAATCCAGCGCAAGCTCCTACGAGCAGTACTTC.

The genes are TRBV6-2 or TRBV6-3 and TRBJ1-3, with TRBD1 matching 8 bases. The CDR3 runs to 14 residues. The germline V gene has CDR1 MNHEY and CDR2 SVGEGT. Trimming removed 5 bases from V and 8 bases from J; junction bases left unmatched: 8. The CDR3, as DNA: TGTGCCAGCAGTCACGGACAGGGCTGGGACACCATATATTTT. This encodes CASSHGQGWDTIYF.

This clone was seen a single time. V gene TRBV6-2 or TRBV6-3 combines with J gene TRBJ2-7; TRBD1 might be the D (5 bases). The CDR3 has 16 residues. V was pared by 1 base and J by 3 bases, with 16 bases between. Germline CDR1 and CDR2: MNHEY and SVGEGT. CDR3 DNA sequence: TGTGCCAGCAGTTACTATAGAGGCAGGGTAAACTACGAGCAGTACTTC. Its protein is CASSYYRGRVNYEQYF.

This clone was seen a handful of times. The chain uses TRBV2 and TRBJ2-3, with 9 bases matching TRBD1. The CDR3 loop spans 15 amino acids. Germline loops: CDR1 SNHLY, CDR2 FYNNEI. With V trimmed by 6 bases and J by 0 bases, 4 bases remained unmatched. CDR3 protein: CASRAGTGSTDTQYF. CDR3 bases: TGTGCCAGCAGAGCCGGGACAGGGAGCACAGATACGCAGTATTTT. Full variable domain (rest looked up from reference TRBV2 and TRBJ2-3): EPEVTQTPSHQVTQMGQEVILRCVPISNHLYFYWYRQILGQKVEFLVSFYNNEISEKSEIFDDQFSVERPDGSNFTLKIRSTKLEDSAMYFCASRAGTGSTDTQYFGPGTRLTVL.

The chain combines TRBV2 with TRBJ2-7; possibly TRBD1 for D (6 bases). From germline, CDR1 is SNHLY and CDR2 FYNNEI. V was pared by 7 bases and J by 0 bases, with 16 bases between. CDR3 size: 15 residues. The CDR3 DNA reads TGTGCCAGCACCCCCGGACAGTATACCTCCTACGAGCAGTACTTC. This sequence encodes CASTPGQYTSYEQYF.

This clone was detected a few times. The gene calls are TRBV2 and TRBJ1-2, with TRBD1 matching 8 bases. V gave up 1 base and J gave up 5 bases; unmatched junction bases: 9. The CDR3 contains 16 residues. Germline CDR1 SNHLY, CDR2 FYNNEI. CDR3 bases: TGTGCCAGCAGTGAAGTAGGACAGGGCTATGGGTATGGCTACACCTTC. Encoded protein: CASSEVGQGYGYGYTF.

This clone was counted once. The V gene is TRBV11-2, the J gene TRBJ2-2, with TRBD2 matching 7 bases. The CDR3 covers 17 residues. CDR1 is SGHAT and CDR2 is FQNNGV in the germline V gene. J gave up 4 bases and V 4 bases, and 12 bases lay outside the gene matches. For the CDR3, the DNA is TGTGCCAGCAGCTCCGCGATGCTAGCGGAGCTCACCGGGGAGCTGTTTTTT. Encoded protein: CASSSAMLAELTGELFF.

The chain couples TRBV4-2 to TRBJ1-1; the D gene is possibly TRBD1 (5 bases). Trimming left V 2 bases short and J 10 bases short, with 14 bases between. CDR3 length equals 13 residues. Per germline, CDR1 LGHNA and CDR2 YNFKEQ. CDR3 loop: CASSQMGLLRAFF. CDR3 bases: TGTGCCAGCAGCCAAATGGGACTTCTTAGAGCTTTCTTT.

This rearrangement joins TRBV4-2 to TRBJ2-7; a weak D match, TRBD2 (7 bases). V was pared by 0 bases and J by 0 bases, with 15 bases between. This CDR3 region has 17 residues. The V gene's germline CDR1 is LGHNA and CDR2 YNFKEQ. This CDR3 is CASSQEGGRGVSYEQYF. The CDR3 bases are TGTGCCAGCAGCCAAGAAGGGGGACGGGGGGTCTCCTACGAGCAGTACTTC.

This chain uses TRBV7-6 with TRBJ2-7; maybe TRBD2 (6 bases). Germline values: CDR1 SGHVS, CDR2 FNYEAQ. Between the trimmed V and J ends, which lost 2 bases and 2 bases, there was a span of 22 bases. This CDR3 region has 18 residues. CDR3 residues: CASSLLVLEGGATYEQYF. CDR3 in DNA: TGTGCCAGCAGCTTATTAGTTCTCGAGGGCGGGGCTACCTACGAGCAGTACTTC.

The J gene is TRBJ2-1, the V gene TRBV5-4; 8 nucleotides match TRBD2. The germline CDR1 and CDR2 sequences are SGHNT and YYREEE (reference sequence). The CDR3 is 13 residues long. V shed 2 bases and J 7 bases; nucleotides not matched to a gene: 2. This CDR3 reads CASSFRGGNEQFF. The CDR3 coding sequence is TGTGCCAGCAGCTTTCGGGGGGGGAATGAGCAGTTCTTC.

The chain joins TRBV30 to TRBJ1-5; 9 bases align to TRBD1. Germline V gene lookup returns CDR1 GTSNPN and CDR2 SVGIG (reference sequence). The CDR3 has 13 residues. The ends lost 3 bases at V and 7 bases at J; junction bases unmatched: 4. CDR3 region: CAWSGTGTQPQHF. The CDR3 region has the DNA TGTGCCTGGAGCGGGACAGGGACCCAGCCCCAGCATTTT.

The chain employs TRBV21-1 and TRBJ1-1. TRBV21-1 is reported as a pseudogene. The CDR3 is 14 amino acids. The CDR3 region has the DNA TGTGCCAGCAGCAAAAGTCCGGTGAACACTGAAGCTTTCTTT. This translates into CASSKSPVNTEAFF.

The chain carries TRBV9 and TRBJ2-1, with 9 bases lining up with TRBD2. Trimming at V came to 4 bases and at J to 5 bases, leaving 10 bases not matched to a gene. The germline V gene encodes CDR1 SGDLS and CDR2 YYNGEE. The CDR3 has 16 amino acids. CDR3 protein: CASSKMRGGRHNEQFF. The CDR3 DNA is TGTGCCAGCAGCAAGATGCGGGGGGGCCGGCACAATGAGCAGTTCTTC.

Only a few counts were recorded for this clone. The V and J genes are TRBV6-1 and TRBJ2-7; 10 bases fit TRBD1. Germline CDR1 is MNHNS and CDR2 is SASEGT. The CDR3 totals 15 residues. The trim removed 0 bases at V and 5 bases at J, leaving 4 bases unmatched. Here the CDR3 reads CASSEAGGQGNEQYF. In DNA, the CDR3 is TGTGCCAGCAGTGAAGCGGGGGGACAGGGGAACGAGCAGTACTTC.

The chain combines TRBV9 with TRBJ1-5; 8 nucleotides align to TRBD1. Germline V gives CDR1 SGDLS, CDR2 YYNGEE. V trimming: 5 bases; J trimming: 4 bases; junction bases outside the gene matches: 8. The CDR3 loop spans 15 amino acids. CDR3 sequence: CASSRTGQPNQPQHF. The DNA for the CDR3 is TGTGCCAGCAGTCGGACAGGGCAACCTAATCAGCCCCAGCATTTT.

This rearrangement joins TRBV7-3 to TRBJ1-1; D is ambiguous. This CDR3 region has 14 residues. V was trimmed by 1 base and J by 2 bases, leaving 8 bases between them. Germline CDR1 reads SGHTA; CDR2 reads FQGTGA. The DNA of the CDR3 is TGTGCCAGCAGCTTAAGAGGTACTAACACTGAAGCTTTCTTT. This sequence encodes CASSLRGTNTEAFF.

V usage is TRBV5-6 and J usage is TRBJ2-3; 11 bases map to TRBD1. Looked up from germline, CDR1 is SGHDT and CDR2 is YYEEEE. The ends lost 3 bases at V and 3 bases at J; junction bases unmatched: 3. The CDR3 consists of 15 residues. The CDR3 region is CASSWDRGRTDTQYF. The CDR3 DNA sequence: TGTGCCAGCAGCTGGGACAGGGGGAGGACAGATACGCAGTATTTT.

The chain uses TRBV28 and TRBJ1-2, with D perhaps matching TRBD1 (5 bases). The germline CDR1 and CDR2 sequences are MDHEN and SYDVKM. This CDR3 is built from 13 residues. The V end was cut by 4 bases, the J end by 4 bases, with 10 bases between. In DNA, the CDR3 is TGTGCCAGCAGTTCTACAGGAGCCTATGGCTACACCTTC. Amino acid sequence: CASSSTGAYGYTF.